This T cell receptor (beta chain) was identified in a study of CD8 T cells in ankylosing spondylitis. Regarding the study as a whole: There was reportedly significant enrichment of clones that were disease-linked in matched ankylosing spondylitis synovial fluid.

Preparation of TCR beta libraries was done by quantitative 5'-RACE with molecular barcodes. MiXCR was run by TCRdb on the 5' RACE reads, yielding one entry per CDR3 protein. This sample carries a few hundred thousand distinct CDR3 sequences, under 20% of them seen once, and the ten largest clones take approximately 32%. Turning to this clonotype: Its cognate antigen is unknown.

Sequencing input: blood, either unsorted or a sorted T cell fraction (not recorded which). The receptor was derived from a male donor with ankylosing spondylitis or in good health (not recorded which).

The CDR3 nucleotides read TGCGCCAGCCCGGACAGGGCGGACCAAGAGACCCAGTACTTC. Protein product: CASPDRADQETQYF. V and J are TRBV23-1 and TRBJ2-5; TRBD1 matches at 8 bases. TRBV23-1 is an open reading frame whose function is uncertain. The V segment lost 8 bases and the J segment 0 bases; nucleotides outside the gene matches: 5. The length of the CDR3 is 14 residues.